The sequence of this T cell receptor (beta chain) was determined in a study of CD8+ T cells in alopecia areata. Study-wide results and limits: In blood and scalp, many expanded lesional clones persisted during tofacitinib.

The treatment here: oral pan-JAK inhibitor, 5-10 mg twice daily. Researchers took lesional scalp punch biopsies and peripheral blood from people who were alopecia areata patients. As the sequencing template, cDNA was produced by extracting RNA and reverse transcribing it. Clones were sequenced by immunoSEQ multiplex PCR, and TCRdb holds only the in-frame ones, with some missing. The sample includes over 100,000 clones, around 50% seen only once; the top ten take roughly an eighth. This clone showed up just once. Its antigen is unidentified. This CDR3 contains 16 residues. The V end was cut by 0 bases, the J end by 2 bases, with 14 bases between. CDR1 is LGHNA and CDR2 is YSLEER in the germline V gene.

The sequence was collected from a human donor with alopecia areata. The sample here was CD8+ T cells sorted from blood, taken at week 24, from a patient treated with tofacitinib. This chain uses TRBV4-3 with TRBJ2-7, with a tentative D call TRBD1 (5 bases). The CDR3 loop reads CASSQDPGMTPYEQYF. In DNA, the CDR3 is TGCGCCAGCAGCCAAGACCCAGGGATGACCCCCTACGAGCAGTACTTC.